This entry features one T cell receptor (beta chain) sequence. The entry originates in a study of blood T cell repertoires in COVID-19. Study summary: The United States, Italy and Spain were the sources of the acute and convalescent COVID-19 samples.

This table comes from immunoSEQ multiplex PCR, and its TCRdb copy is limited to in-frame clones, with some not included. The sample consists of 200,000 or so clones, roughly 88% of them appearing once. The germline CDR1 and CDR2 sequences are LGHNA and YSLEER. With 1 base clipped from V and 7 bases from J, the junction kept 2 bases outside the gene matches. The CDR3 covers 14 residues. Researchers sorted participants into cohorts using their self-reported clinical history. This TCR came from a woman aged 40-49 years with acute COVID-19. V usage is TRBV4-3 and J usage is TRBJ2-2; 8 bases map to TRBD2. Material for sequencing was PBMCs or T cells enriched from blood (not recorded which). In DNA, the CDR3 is TGCGCCAGCAGCCAAGGGACTAGCTACGGGGAGCTGTTTTTT. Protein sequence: CASSQGTSYGELFF.